The 17 T cell receptor beta chains listed next were all sequenced from one sample in a study of tissue T cells after allogeneic stem cell transplantation. Using immunoSEQ multiplex PCR, the repertoire was profiled, and TCRdb retains in-frame clones only, with some absent. The profile shows 1,900 or so clones, under 55% of them singletons. The time point denotes: mouse harvest day 14 after allogeneic transplant. Mouse grafts combined 10^7 T-cell-depleted bone marrow cells with 10^6 splenic CD5+ T cells. The source material was lymph node tissue. The receptors here all came from a female BALB/c mouse given C57BL/6 T cells with graft-versus-host disease after an allogeneic hematopoietic cell transplant.

The table lists this clone with a few counts. The gene names here belong to mouse. The sample contains more than one DNA sequence encoding this CDR3. The CDR3 bases that were read are TGTGCCAGCAGTCTTGACAGCTATGAACAGTAC. Translated: CASSLDSYEQY. The full-length CDR3 reads as CASSLDSYEQYF. V is TRBV26 and J is TRBJ2-7, with a weak D call TRBD1 (5 bases). The CDR3 extends 1 residue past the end of the read, so its final part is completed from the germline J gene. The CDR3 loop spans 12 amino acids. Germline-derived CDR1 and CDR2 are KGHPV and FQNQEV (reference sequence). Trimming shortened V by 3 bases and J by 3 bases, and 6 bases separated the two germline ends.

The table lists this clone with a few counts. All gene names here are mouse names. The CDR3 end falls 1 residue outside the read, so it is completed with the germline J gene. The rearrangement uses TRBV26 and TRBJ2-7, with D possibly matching TRBD1 (6 bases). The CDR3 runs to 13 residues. Trimming stripped 2 bases from V and 3 bases from J, with 8 bases between. The germline CDR1 and CDR2 sequences are KGHPV and FQNQEV (reference sequence). CDR3: CASSLRDIYEQYF. The DNA read from the CDR3 is TGTGCCAGCAGTCTGAGGGACATCTATGAACAGTAC.

For this clone: The genes are named according to mouse. Other DNA sequences of this sample code for an identical CDR3. The part of the CDR3 DNA that was read is TGTGCCAGCAGTCTGACAGATTCCTATAATTCGCCCCTCTAC. Translation gives CASSLTDSYNSPLY. In full, the CDR3 reads CASSLTDSYNSPLYF. The chain recombines TRBV26 with TRBJ1-6, with D unclear. With the read ending 1 residue before the CDR3 end, the germline J gene is used to fill in that end. TRBJ1-6 counts as an open reading frame of uncertain function. Germline V lookup: CDR1 KGHPV, CDR2 FQNQEV (reference sequence). V was pared by 2 bases and J by 0 bases, with 5 bases between. This CDR3 is 15 amino acids long.

A note on this clone: The gene names here belong to mouse. The read gets to within 1 residue of the CDR3 end, and the germline J gene fills in the rest. V gene TRBV15 combines with J gene TRBJ2-7; possibly TRBD2 for D (7 bases). The V gene lost 0 bases and the J gene lost 4 bases, with 13 bases spanning the gap. This CDR3 contains 15 residues. Germline V CDR1 and CDR2: SGHND, FRSKSL. The sequenced part of the CDR3 DNA is TGTGCCAGCAGTTTAGCGCTTGGGGGGCGGTATGAACAGTAC. Protein product: CASSLALGGRYEQY. The entire CDR3 reads CASSLALGGRYEQYF.

This clone was picked up a small number of times. These gene names are mouse names. Sequencing ends 1 residue short of the CDR3 end; the germline J gene provides the rest. The rearrangement uses TRBV3 and TRBJ2-2; D perhaps matches TRBD1 (5 bases). Germline CDR1 is SNHLY and CDR2 is FYNGKV (reference sequence). V lost 5 bases to trimming and J lost 0 bases, with 7 bases between them. CDR3 length: 14 residues. CDR3 DNA (partial): TGTGCCAGCAGCCGACAGTCAAACACCGGGCAGCTCTAC. Translating gives CASSRQSNTGQLY. In full, the CDR3 reads CASSRQSNTGQLYF.

On this clone: Gene names are mouse gene names. The read stops 1 residue short of the end of the CDR3; the missing end is completed from the germline J gene. The chain couples TRBV12-2 to TRBJ2-7; 12 bases fit TRBD2. The V gene's germline CDR1 is SGHLS and CDR2 HYDKME. The CDR3 is 16 amino acids. V gave up 0 bases and J gave up 5 bases; unmatched junction bases: 7. CDR3 DNA (partial): TGTGCCAGCTCTCTCGAAGACTGGGGGGGCGCCGATGAACAGTAC. Its protein is CASSLEDWGGADEQY. The CDR3 in its entirety is CASSLEDWGGADEQYF.

A remark on this clone: Gene labels here are mouse ones. The CDR3 extends 1 residue past the end of the read, so its final part is completed from the germline J gene. This rearrangement joins TRBV1 to TRBJ1-6; D uncertain. Being an ORF, TRBJ1-6 has a function that is uncertain. V was pared by 6 bases and J by 1 base, with 4 bases between. There are 13 residues in the CDR3. The germline V gene encodes CDR1 NSQYPW and CDR2 LRSPGD (reference sequence). The sequenced CDR3 bases are TGCACCTGCAGGGGATCCTATAATTCGCCCCTCTAC. It is translated as CTCRGSYNSPLY. The whole CDR3 sequence reads CTCRGSYNSPLYF.

This clone was recorded a few times. Mouse germline and gene names are used. The read ends 1 residue before the CDR3 terminus; that terminus is restored from the germline J gene. The chain links TRBV29 to TRBJ1-1; D possibly corresponds to TRBD1 (5 bases). Trimming took 6 bases from V and 7 from J, leaving 6 bases between them. Germline loops: CDR1 MSHET, CDR2 SYDVDS. This CDR3 is built from 10 residues. This CDR3 reads CASRTGEVFF. The sequenced CDR3 bases are TGTGCTAGCAGAACAGGAGAAGTCTTC. The complete variable domain, with remaining parts taken from reference TRBV29 and TRBJ1-1, reads DMKVTQMPRYLIKRMGENVLLECGQDMSHETMYWYRQDPGLGLQLIYISYDVDSNSEGDIPKGYRVSRKKREHFSLILDSAKTNQTSVYFCASRTGEVFFGKGTRLTVV.

This clone showed up just a few times. Mouse germline and gene names are used. Read coverage stops 1 residue before the CDR3 terminus; the germline J gene supplies the remainder. The V gene is TRBV1, the J gene TRBJ2-7; 9 bases line up with TRBD2. The germline gives CDR1 NSQYPW, CDR2 LRSPGD (reference sequence). Trimming at V came to 2 bases and at J to 3 bases, leaving 2 bases not matched to a gene. The CDR3 contains 14 residues. The DNA read from the CDR3 is TGCACCTGCAGTGCACACTGGGGGGACTATGAACAGTAC. Translation gives CTCSAHWGDYEQY. The complete CDR3 protein is CTCSAHWGDYEQYF.

Regarding this clone: These gene names are mouse names. The read ends 1 residue before the CDR3 terminus; that terminus is restored from the germline J gene. The chain combines TRBV17 with TRBJ1-1; 8 positions agree with TRBD1. The CDR3 is 12 residues long. With V trimmed by 5 bases and J by 11 bases, 7 bases remained unmatched. Germline values: CDR1 MNHDT, CDR2 YYDKIL. Incomplete CDR3 DNA: TGTGCTAGCAGTGGACAGGGATGGCGGGTCTTC. This gives the protein CASSGQGWRVF. The CDR3, in full, reads CASSGQGWRVFF.

As for this clone: Gene labels here are mouse ones. The missing CDR3 end, 1 residue past where the read stops, is filled in from the germline J gene. The chain is built from TRBV26 and TRBJ2-1, with TRBD2 matching over 13 bases. Germline-derived CDR1 and CDR2 are KGHPV and FQNQEV (reference sequence). V dropped 5 bases and J dropped 6; count of bases not matched to a gene: 4. The CDR3 runs to 15 residues. The sequenced part of the CDR3 DNA is TGTGCCAGCAGTTCGGACTGGGGGGGCGCTGCTGAGCAGTTC. Protein: CASSSDWGGAAEQF. The CDR3 in full is CASSSDWGGAAEQFF.

Notes on this clone: The genes are named according to mouse. Incomplete CDR3 DNA: TGTGCCAGCAGTCTGGGGGGCCCCTATGAACAGTAC. It is translated as CASSLGGPYEQY. The full CDR3 reads CASSLGGPYEQYF. This chain links TRBV14 with TRBJ2-7, with 8 positions matching TRBD2. The missing CDR3 end, 1 residue past where the read stops, is filled in from the germline J gene. CDR3 length equals 13 residues. Germline CDR1 is SGHDT and CDR2 is FRDEAV. J gave up 2 bases and V 4 bases, and 2 bases lay outside the gene matches.

This clone was seen only a few times. The germline and genes are mouse ones. Read data end 1 residue before the CDR3 end; the end is taken from the germline J gene. The chain recombines TRBV26 with TRBJ1-2, with a possible D match to TRBD1 (6 bases). The CDR3 has 14 residues. Trimming took off 6 bases at V and 0 bases at J, with 11 bases between the two ends. Per germline, CDR1 KGHPV and CDR2 FQNQEV (reference sequence). The CDR3 bases that were read are TGTGCCAGCAGCCTAGGGGGTCCAAACTCCGACTACACC. Translation: CASSLGGPNSDYT. The entire CDR3 protein is CASSLGGPNSDYTF.

This clone was detected a few times. Germline and genes here are mouse. The observed sequence ends 1 residue before the CDR3 terminus, with the missing tail filled in from the germline J gene. V gene TRBV13-3 combines with J gene TRBJ1-4; D uncertain. This CDR3 contains 15 residues. CDR1 is NNHDY, CDR2 SYVADS, per germline. Deletions cut 0 bases from V and 0 bases from J, with 6 bases between. The sequenced CDR3 bases are TGTGCCAGCAGTGATGCACCAGTTTCCAACGAAAGATTATTT. Its protein product is CASSDAPVSNERLF. The CDR3 in full is CASSDAPVSNERLFF.

With respect to this clone: Mouse gene names and germline throughout. The CDR3 extends 1 residue past the end of the read, so its final part is completed from the germline J gene. The gene calls are TRBV12-2 and TRBJ2-7; D may be TRBD1 (6 bases). The CDR3 length is 14 residues. The germline V and J ends were trimmed by 0 bases and 0 bases, with 8 bases remaining between them. Germline V lookup: CDR1 SGHLS, CDR2 HYDKME. This CDR3 reads CASSLEGVSYEQYF. The part of the CDR3 DNA that was read is TGTGCCAGCTCTCTCGAGGGGGTCTCCTATGAACAGTAC.

A remark on this clone: Any gene name here is a mouse gene name. Read data end 1 residue before the CDR3 end; the end is taken from the germline J gene. This chain uses TRBV12-1 with TRBJ1-1; D is uncertain. V lost 3 bases and J 3 bases, leaving 7 bases between the germline ends. The CDR3 sequence is 12 residues long. Germline CDR1 and CDR2: SGHSN and HYEKVE. Partial CDR3 DNA: TGTGCCAGCTCTATACAATACACAGAAGTCTTC. Encoded protein: CASSIQYTEVF. In full, the CDR3 reads CASSIQYTEVFF.

This clone ranks as large (0.1 to 1%). Gene names refer to mouse genes. With the read ending 1 residue before the CDR3 end, the germline J gene is used to fill in that end. The chain employs TRBV19 and TRBJ2-7; 8 bases match TRBD2. Germline CDR1 FNHDT, CDR2 SITEND (reference sequence). The CDR3 has 15 amino acids. V lost 6 bases, J lost 0 bases, and 8 bases stayed unmatched. The DNA read from the CDR3 is TGTGCCAGCACCCCGACTGGGGCCAGCTCCTATGAACAGTAC. It encodes CASTPTGASSYEQY. The full CDR3 protein is CASTPTGASSYEQYF.